The 30 T cell receptor beta chains presented below share a single source sample, sequenced in a study of CD8+ T cells in alopecia areata. Following RNA extraction, reverse transcription yielded cDNA that acted as the sequencing template. Data came from immunoSEQ multiplex PCR; TCRdb stores just in-frame clones and leaves some out. The sample holds about 180,000 clones, around 50% seen once. Sample: CD4+ T cells sorted from blood, taken at week 0. The receptors here all came from a human donor with alopecia areata.

In this sample, this clone turned up once. This sequence joins TRBV5-1 and TRBJ1-6; D is unresolved. Per germline, CDR1 SGHRS and CDR2 YFSETQ. This CDR3 spans 13 amino acids. The V and J ends lost 4 bases and 6 bases respectively, with 8 bases between them. CDR3 in DNA: TGCGCCAGCAGCCAAGGACTTAATTCACCCCTCCACTTT. It yields the protein CASSQGLNSPLHF.

This clone appeared a few times. The chain's CDR3 is CASSAPEAGHGTGELFF. CDR3 sequence (DNA): TGCGCCAGCAGCGCACCGGAGGCGGGTCATGGGACCGGGGAGCTGTTTTTT. This chain connects TRBV5-1 to TRBJ2-2, with a tentative D call TRBD2 (5 bases). Looked up from germline, CDR1 is SGHRS and CDR2 is YFSETQ. Trimming left V 4 bases short and J 5 bases short, with 21 bases between. The length of the CDR3 is 17 residues.

This clone was seen at least ten times. The sample carries other DNA sequences with the same CDR3. The genes are TRBV29-1 and TRBJ2-6; D is ambiguous. CDR1 and CDR2 from the germline V gene are SQVTM and ANQGSEA. CDR3 size: 12 residues. Trimming pared 6 bases from V and 0 bases from J, leaving 3 bases between. The CDR3 protein is CSVASGANVLTF. CDR3 bases: TGCAGCGTCGCCTCTGGGGCCAACGTCCTGACTTTC.

The chain joins TRBV4-2 to TRBJ2-3; D might be TRBD2 (6 bases). V gave up 1 base and J gave up 3 bases, with 14 bases separating them. CDR3 length: 16 residues. CDR1 and CDR2 from the germline V gene are LGHNA and YNFKEQ. The CDR3 loop reads CASSQGVAGRTDTQYF. The CDR3 bases are TGTGCCAGCAGCCAAGGCGTTGCGGGGCGAACAGATACGCAGTATTTT.

This clone was found once. This rearrangement joins TRBV29-1 to TRBJ2-4; the D gene is possibly TRBD2 (6 bases). The germline V gene has CDR1 SQVTM and CDR2 ANQGSEA. V lost 1 base and J 5 bases, leaving 9 bases between the germline ends. CDR3 length: 13 amino acids. The CDR3 reads CSVEVGGENIQYF. CDR3 nucleotides: TGCAGCGTTGAAGTGGGGGGAGAAAACATTCAGTACTTC.

The CDR3 DNA follows: TGCGCCAGCAGCCGGCTAGTAAATCAGCCCCAGCATTTT. Its translation: CASSRLVNQPQHF. The rearrangement uses TRBV4-1 and TRBJ1-5; D is uncertain. The CDR3 runs to 13 residues. Deletions cut 4 bases from V and 4 bases from J, with 8 bases between. Germline values: CDR1 MGHRA, CDR2 YSYEKL.

The rearrangement joins TRBV27 to TRBJ2-7, with TRBD2 matching 8 bases. Germline CDR1 MNHEY, CDR2 SMNVEV (reference sequence). The V segment lost 1 base and the J segment 3 bases; nucleotides outside the gene matches: 14. The CDR3 covers 18 residues. The CDR3 protein is CASSLWGSGGAGDYEQYF. DNA for the CDR3: TGTGCCAGCAGTTTATGGGGTTCGGGGGGAGCGGGGGACTACGAGCAGTACTTC.

V and J are TRBV29-1 and TRBJ1-3, with D possibly being TRBD1 (5 bases). Germline values: CDR1 SQVTM, CDR2 ANQGSEA. The CDR3 is 12 residues long. The chain's CDR3 is CSAGGAGNTIYF. CDR3 DNA: TGCAGTGCCGGGGGGGCTGGAAACACCATATATTTT.

This clone has at least ten counts. The chain uses TRBV10-3 and TRBJ1-2; 9 nucleotides line up with TRBD1. CDR3 length equals 15 residues. Germline V gives CDR1 ENHRY, CDR2 SYGVKD. Unmatched junction bases numbered 10, after V lost 3 bases and J lost 8 bases. The CDR3 nucleotides are TGTGCCATCAGTGATAGAGTACAGGGGGCTTTGGGCTACACCTTC. Protein sequence: CAISDRVQGALGYTF.

This clone was picked up a small number of times. The chain is built from TRBV19 and TRBJ1-1, with 10 bases lining up with TRBD1. The CDR3 runs 15 residues. CDR1 is LNHDA, CDR2 SQIVND, per germline (reference sequence). V shed 6 bases, J shed 0 bases, and the junction held 4 bases outside the gene matches. CDR3 bases: TGTGCCAGTAGGATGGACAGGGGGATGAACACTGAAGCTTTCTTT. Translation gives CASRMDRGMNTEAFF.

The chain couples TRBV7-9 to TRBJ2-6; D uncertain. The V end was cut by 5 bases, the J end by 3 bases, with 8 bases between. The CDR3 contains 14 residues. The V gene's germline CDR1 is SEHNR and CDR2 FQNEAQ (reference sequence). The CDR3 DNA reads TGTGCCAGCAGCCTCCGCGGTGGGGCCAACGTCCTGACTTTC. Translated: CASSLRGGANVLTF.

This chain joins TRBV27 and TRBJ1-6, with 9 positions matching TRBD1. The germline V gene has CDR1 MNHEY and CDR2 SMNVEV (reference sequence). The CDR3 runs to 16 residues. With 1 base clipped from V and 8 bases from J, the junction kept 6 bases outside the gene matches. Here the CDR3 reads CASSLFPRTGDSPLHF. The CDR3, as DNA: TGTGCCAGCAGTTTATTTCCCCGGACAGGGGATTCACCCCTCCACTTT.

This clone was detected once. The chain joins TRBV7-9 to TRBJ2-7; 9 bases match TRBD1. Germline values: CDR1 SEHNR, CDR2 FQNEAQ (reference sequence). V gave up 5 bases and J gave up 5 bases; unmatched junction bases: 10. The CDR3 is 15 residues long. CDR3 sequence (DNA): TGTGCCAGCAGCGCCCGGGGGGACAGGGCAAACGAGCAGTACTTC. Protein: CASSARGDRANEQYF.

This clone was found a few times. The chain joins TRBV5-1 to TRBJ2-5; 10 bases fit TRBD1. Per germline, CDR1 SGHRS and CDR2 YFSETQ. V was pared by 3 bases and J by 4 bases, with 12 bases of the junction left unmatched. The CDR3 spans 17 residues. The CDR3 loop is CASSWTGTGDGGETQYF. The CDR3 DNA sequence: TGCGCCAGCAGCTGGACCGGGACAGGGGACGGAGGAGAGACCCAGTACTTC.

The V and J genes are TRBV11-2 and TRBJ1-6; no clear D. Germline assignment: CDR1 SGHAT and CDR2 FQNNGV. Trimming pared 1 base from V and 7 bases from J, leaving 20 bases between. This CDR3 contains 18 residues. The CDR3 nucleotides are TGTGCCAGCAGCTTAGTGGCCCCCAGCCCTTTGGGCAATTCACCCCTCCACTTT. It is translated as CASSLVAPSPLGNSPLHF.

The chain is built from TRBV15 and TRBJ2-2; 10 nucleotides agree with TRBD1. Germline V CDR1 and CDR2: LNHNV, YYDKDF (reference sequence). The CDR3 is made up of 16 amino acids. Trimming took 2 bases from V and 6 from J; bases not matched to a gene: 6. CDR3 sequence (DNA): TGTGCCACCAGCAGACCGGGACAGGGGTTGCCCGGGGAGCTGTTTTTT. Translating gives CATSRPGQGLPGELFF.

The chain carries TRBV5-1 and TRBJ2-7, with TRBD1 matching 7 bases. Germline V CDR1 and CDR2: SGHRS, YFSETQ. J gave up 4 bases and V 0 bases, and 10 bases lay outside the gene matches. The length of the CDR3 is 16 residues. The CDR3 loop reads CASSLEPPGRGYEQYF. CDR3 coding DNA: TGCGCCAGCAGCTTGGAACCCCCGGGCAGGGGGTACGAGCAGTACTTC.

The chain combines TRBV10-3 with TRBJ2-4; D may be TRBD1 or TRBD2 (6 bases each). Germline V CDR1 and CDR2: ENHRY, SYGVKD. The CDR3 extends over 15 amino acids. V was shortened by 2 bases and J by 2 bases, with 10 bases between the two germline ends. This CDR3 reads CAISEEGGPKNIQYF. The CDR3 DNA is TGTGCCATCAGTGAGGAGGGGGGCCCCAAAAACATTCAGTACTTC.

This sequence joins TRBV30 and TRBJ2-7; D gene uncertain. Trimming took 4 bases from V and 3 from J, leaving 16 bases between them. Germline V gives CDR1 GTSNPN, CDR2 SVGIG (reference sequence). CDR3 size: 14 residues. The CDR3 bases are TGTGCCTGGAACAGCCGGTTCAGCCTCTACGAGCAGTACTTC. Its protein is CAWNSRFSLYEQYF.

This clone showed up just a few times. Other DNA sequences within the sample encode an identical CDR3. This sequence joins TRBV4-1 and TRBJ1-5; 7 nucleotides align to TRBD1. The CDR3 sequence is 13 residues long. Germline V gene lookup returns CDR1 MGHRA and CDR2 YSYEKL. V trimming: 4 bases; J trimming: 5 bases; junction bases outside the gene matches: 2. Here the CDR3 DNA reads TGCGCCAGCAGCCGGACAGGCGATCAGCCCCAGCATTTT. It translates to CASSRTGDQPQHF.

This clone has just a few counts. The chain combines TRBV30 with TRBJ1-5; D not resolved. V lost 1 base to trimming and J lost 11 bases, with 12 bases between them. This CDR3 has 12 residues. Germline CDR1 reads GTSNPN; CDR2 reads SVGIG (reference sequence). Written as DNA, the CDR3 is TGTGCCTGGAGTGAAGCCGCGTCGTCCCAGCATTTT. Amino acids: CAWSEAASSQHF.

The V and J genes are TRBV5-1 and TRBJ1-2; weak D call: TRBD1 (5 bases). Germline CDR1 is SGHRS and CDR2 is YFSETQ. The V end was cut by 4 bases, the J end by 8 bases, with 18 bases between. The CDR3 sequence is 14 residues long. The CDR3 DNA is TGCGCCAGCAGCGGAACAGGAGAGGGTTACGGCTACACCTTC. Its protein is CASSGTGEGYGYTF.

The chain is built from TRBV2 and TRBJ2-7; D remains unclear. Trimming shortened V by 3 bases and J by 0 bases, and 12 bases separated the two germline ends. In germline, CDR1 is SNHLY, CDR2 FYNNEI. CDR3 length equals 15 residues. CDR3 sequence reads: CASSDIYPSSYEQYF. The CDR3 bases are TGTGCCAGCAGTGATATCTACCCGAGCTCCTACGAGCAGTACTTC.

This clone turned up a few times. The rearrangement joins TRBV28 to TRBJ2-6, with TRBD2 as a possible D gene (6 bases). The CDR3 is 15 amino acids. Between the trimmed V and J ends, which lost 4 bases and 0 bases, there was a span of 7 bases. CDR1 is MDHEN, CDR2 SYDVKM, per germline. This CDR3 reads CASSSGGSGANVLTF. The DNA of the CDR3 is TGTGCCAGCAGTTCCGGGGGCTCTGGGGCCAACGTCCTGACTTTC.

This chain uses TRBV6-1 with TRBJ1-1; D remains unclear. The V gene's germline CDR1 is MNHNS and CDR2 SASEGT. Trimming took 2 bases from V and 1 from J, leaving 5 bases between them. The CDR3 loop spans 13 amino acids. Written as DNA, the CDR3 is TGTGCCAGCAGTGAACTGGAGAACACTGAAGCTTTCTTT. Protein product: CASSELENTEAFF.

The V gene is TRBV5-1, the J gene TRBJ1-2; possible D gene TRBD1, 6 bases. Trimming removed 4 bases from V and 4 bases from J, with 14 bases in between. This CDR3 is built from 14 residues. Looked up from germline, CDR1 is SGHRS and CDR2 is YFSETQ. The CDR3 sequence is CASSQRQAGYGYTF. The CDR3 nucleotides read TGCGCCAGCAGCCAGAGACAGGCGGGCTATGGCTACACCTTC. The full variable domain, in which reference TRBV5-1 and TRBJ1-2 provide the parts outside the CDR3, is KAGVTQTPRYLIKTRGQQVTLSCSPISGHRSVSWYQQTPGQGLQFLFEYFSETQRNKGNFPGRFSGRQFSNSRSEMNVSTLELGDSALYLCASSQRQAGYGYTFGSGTRLTVV.

CDR3 sequence: CSVEGTSSYNEQFF. Written as DNA, the CDR3 is TGCAGCGTTGAAGGGACTAGCTCCTACAATGAGCAGTTCTTC. J is TRBJ2-1 and V is TRBV29-1; 7 nucleotides match TRBD2. Unmatched junction bases numbered 0, after V lost 1 base and J lost 0 bases. The CDR3 is 14 residues long. Germline assignment: CDR1 SQVTM and CDR2 ANQGSEA.

This chain uses TRBV2 with TRBJ1-1, with 8 bases that match TRBD1. This CDR3 comprises 16 residues. The germline CDR1 and CDR2 sequences are SNHLY and FYNNEI. With V trimmed by 9 bases and J by 0 bases, 12 bases remained unmatched. CDR3 DNA sequence: TGTGCCAGAGGACAGGGATTGGGGCAAATGAACACTGAAGCTTTCTTT. Translating it yields CARGQGLGQMNTEAFF.

The genes are TRBV18 and TRBJ2-2, with TRBD1 identical over 7 bases. V was pared by 2 bases and J by 5 bases, with 5 bases of the junction left unmatched. The CDR3 runs to 15 residues. The germline V gene encodes CDR1 KGHSH and CDR2 LQKENI. Written as DNA, the CDR3 is TGTGCCAGCTCACCATACAGGGGCGGTACCGGGGAGCTGTTTTTT. Translation: CASSPYRGGTGELFF.

This chain joins TRBV5-1 and TRBJ2-7; 7 bases fit TRBD2. The CDR3 extends over 12 amino acids. The V and J ends lost 5 bases and 6 bases, in that order; junction bases with no gene match: 5. Germline CDR1 is SGHRS and CDR2 is YFSETQ. This CDR3 reads CASSSGRGEQYF. The CDR3 DNA reads as TGCGCCAGCAGTTCGGGGAGGGGCGAGCAGTACTTC.